Each of the 10 T cell receptor beta chains below was sequenced from the same sample in a study of T cell responses to AZD1222 COVID-19 vaccine. Using immunoSEQ multiplex PCR, the repertoire was profiled, and TCRdb retains in-frame clones only, with some absent. Of 90,000 to 130,000 clones in the sample, roughly four fifths were seen once. This sample comprised peripheral blood, obtained on day 0 of AZD1222 vaccination. Receptor source: an adult in good health.

This clone was found a few times. The rearrangement uses TRBV7-3 and TRBJ1-5; unclear D gene. This CDR3 is built from 13 residues. V shed 5 bases and J shed 7 bases, with 12 bases lying between them. Germline assignment: CDR1 SGHTA and CDR2 FQGTGA. CDR3 sequence reads: CASSRALGQPQHF. The CDR3 DNA reads as TGTGCCAGCAGCCGAGCCCTTGGGCAGCCCCAGCATTTT.

Here the CDR3 DNA reads TGTGCCATCAGTGGCGCTAGCGGGATGGAGACCCAGTACTTC. This gives the protein CAISGASGMETQYF. The chain combines TRBV10-3 with TRBJ2-5, with TRBD2 identical over 9 bases. Germline V gene lookup returns CDR1 ENHRY and CDR2 SYGVKD. The CDR3 totals 14 residues. V was pared by 4 bases and J by 5 bases, with 5 bases of the junction left unmatched.

Comment on this clone: One junction end disagrees with the germline gene, perhaps due to a read error. This chain connects TRBV7-2 to TRBJ2-7; D possibly corresponds to TRBD2 (5 bases). The CDR3 loop spans 15 amino acids. The V gene's germline CDR1 is SGHTA and CDR2 FQGNSA. In DNA form, the CDR3 reads TGTGCCAGCAGTTTAGACGGACTCAGCTCCTACGAGCAGTACTTC. This codes for CASSLDGLSSYEQYF.

The CDR3 coding sequence is TGTGCCAGTAGTATACAGGGCTCAAACTATGGCTACACCTTC. As protein: CASSIQGSNYGYTF. The chain employs TRBV19 and TRBJ1-2, with TRBD1 as a possible D gene (5 bases). V lost 2 bases, J lost 2 bases, and 9 bases lay in between. The germline gives CDR1 LNHDA, CDR2 SQIVND (reference sequence). This CDR3 is built from 14 residues.

The V call is TRBV29-1, the J call TRBJ1-2; TRBD1 aligns across 8 bases. CDR1 is SQVTM, CDR2 ANQGSEA, per germline. This CDR3 contains 11 residues. Trimming removed 6 bases from V and 5 bases from J; junction bases left unmatched: 2. CDR3 DNA sequence: TGCAGCGTCCGACAGGGGTATGGCTACACCTTC. Amino acids: CSVRQGYGYTF.

The chain employs TRBV19 and TRBJ2-1, with 8 bases matching TRBD2. Losses at the gene ends were 1 base for V and 2 bases for J; bases not matched to a gene: 4. CDR1 LNHDA and CDR2 SQIVND come from the germline V gene (reference sequence). The CDR3 covers 16 residues. CDR3 region: CASSIGNSGTYNEQFF. CDR3 nucleotides: TGTGCCAGTAGTATAGGGAATAGCGGGACCTACAATGAGCAGTTCTTC.

The chain joins TRBV25-1 to TRBJ1-5; D call uncertain. V lost 5 bases, J lost 7 bases, and 9 bases lay in between. This CDR3 region has 12 residues. Looked up from germline, CDR1 is MGHDK and CDR2 is SYGVNS. The CDR3 DNA reads TGTGCCAGCAGTCGAGGCGACCAGCCCCAGCATTTT. Amino acids: CASSRGDQPQHF.

The chain uses TRBV28 and TRBJ1-6; 10 bases are shared with TRBD1. The V gene's germline CDR1 is MDHEN and CDR2 SYDVKM. The CDR3 length is 17 residues. V was pared by 2 bases and J by 7 bases, with 8 bases of the junction left unmatched. The CDR3, as DNA: TGTGCCAGCAGTTTAGATCTAGCGGGACAGGGGAATTCACCCCTCCACTTT. Its translation is CASSLDLAGQGNSPLHF. Using reference TRBV28 and TRBJ1-6 for the parts outside the CDR3, the full variable domain is DVKVTQSSRYLVKRTGEKVFLECVQDMDHENMFWYRQDPGLGLRLIYFSYDVKMKEKGDIPEGYSVSREKKERFSLILESASTNQTSMYLCASSLDLAGQGNSPLHFGNGTRLTVT.

A note on this clone: This CDR3 is also generated by other DNA sequences in the sample. This chain links TRBV5-1 with TRBJ1-1; D not resolved. Trimming took 0 bases from V and 2 from J, leaving 5 bases between them. Germline V gene lookup returns CDR1 SGHRS and CDR2 YFSETQ. This CDR3 has 13 residues. CDR3 amino acids: CASSLGGNTEAFF. Here the CDR3 DNA reads TGCGCCAGCAGCTTGGGGGGAAACACTGAAGCTTTCTTT.

This clone was observed once. This sequence joins TRBV4-2 and TRBJ1-5; D remains unclear. The V gene lost 4 bases and the J gene lost 7 bases, with 11 bases spanning the gap. CDR1 and CDR2 from the germline V gene are LGHNA and YNFKEQ. CDR3 size: 13 residues. The CDR3 region is CASSRNVGQPQHF. The CDR3 DNA sequence: TGTGCCAGCAGCCGGAACGTGGGACAGCCCCAGCATTTT.